This T cell receptor beta chain was captured in a study of cytotoxic CD8 clonotypes in ibrutinib-treated CLL. CDR3 size: 16 residues. Germline assignment: CDR1 LGHNA and CDR2 YNFKEQ. J gave up 4 bases and V 0 bases, and 5 bases lay outside the gene matches. Libraries were prepared by immunoSEQ multiplex PCR; TCRdb keeps only in-frame clonotypes and omits some of them. The sample includes around 310,000 clones, 80% of them seen just once. Libraries of TCR beta were made from roughly 2.2 micrograms of genomic DNA that came from cryopreserved PBMCs. The sample consisted of PBMCs, taken before ibrutinib treatment. The receptor comes from a human donor with chronic lymphocytic leukemia. The chain carries TRBV4-2 and TRBJ2-7, with 11 bases aligning to TRBD1. The CDR3: CASSQELDRGLYEQYF. The CDR3 region has the DNA TGTGCCAGCAGCCAAGAACTGGACAGGGGGCTGTACGAGCAGTACTTC.